This T cell receptor beta chain was identified in a study of Ad26.COV2.S vaccination and SARS-CoV-2 variants listed by TCRdb under 2021. Concerning the study at large: Donors in the vaccine arm were drawn from COV1001, a multicentre, randomized, double-blind, placebo-controlled phase I-IIa trial testing Ad26.COV2.S in healthy adults. Ad26.COV2.S was given intramuscularly at 5x10^10 or 1x10^11 viral particles, as a single shot or as two shots 56 days apart. The specificity and breadth of SARS-CoV-2-reactive T cell receptors after Ad26.COV2.S vaccination were assessed by TCRbeta repertoire sequencing. A total of roughly 30 samples were included in the TCR-sequenced set, comprising about 20 Ad26.COV2.S vaccine recipients, 5 placebo recipients and 8 SARS-CoV-2 convalescent individuals. Trial participants were randomized into five groups of five, in which low-dose or high-dose Ad26.COV2.S was given once or twice, or placebo was given on both occasions. Throughout the experiments and outcome assessment, investigators stayed blinded to trial group allocation. General conclusions and limits of the study: According to the authors, total T cell responses may have been underestimated by the TCR breadth and depth analyses. Substantial breadth of spike-specific CD8+ and CD4+ T cell responses was reported after vaccination. The study lacked the statistical power to compare responses across vaccine doses or regimens. Compared with placebo recipients, Ad26.COV2.S recipients showed higher spike-specific TCR breadth (P = 0.0014). Vaccine and placebo recipients had similar non-spike TCR breadth, a finding consistent with the vaccine containing only spike.

For this clone: It lacks a known antigen. Qualities for individual bases were not recorded, and no much larger clone is one base off.

The label giving this sample's treatment or condition can be read as: over 15 received Ad26.COV2.S at low or high dose, single or two shots; 5 received placebo; per-sample allocation not given. Repertoires of vaccine and placebo recipients were sequenced from samples collected on day 63 after the first injection. Cohort 1b enrolled roughly 25 adults aged 18-55 years at a single site in Boston, USA, between 29 July and 7 August 2020. Ad26.COV2.S was a replication-incompetent adenovirus type 26 vector expressing a prefusion-stabilized SARS-CoV-2 spike protein from the original Wuhan strain. The immunoSEQ Assay was used to sequence TCRbeta CDR3 regions. After extraction, genomic DNA underwent amplification by bias-controlled multiplex PCR, followed by high-throughput sequencing. The authors' analysis ran thus. To quantify the absolute abundance of every unique TCRbeta CDR3 region, sequences were collapsed and filtered. Usable DNA was measured by amplifying reference genes present in all nucleated cells, and TCRbeta template counts were normalized to that usable DNA to estimate T cell fraction. Repertoire TCRs were annotated as SARS-CoV-2-specific by exact matching of V gene, CDR3 amino acid sequence and J gene to a known reactive TCR set. The reference SARS-CoV-2 TCR set was derived from MIRA and filtered for enrichment in COVID-19-positive ImmuneCODE repertoires, a step that removed public or cross-reactive TCRs. Using the MIRA antigens, annotated TCRs were further analysed by specific ORF or by position within an ORF. Depth was the summed frequency of annotated unique rearrangements, while breadth was defined as annotated unique rearrangements over total unique productive rearrangements. TCR breadth was compared between groups using two-sided Wilcoxon rank-sum tests. As stored in TCRdb, this immuneACCESS dataset retains in-frame rearrangements with V and J assigned. A fraction of the clones does not appear; measured against another copy, unresolved V genes explain less than half of the discrepancy, and the remainder lacks a known reason. The DNA was the basis for D and trimming; V, J and clone size are from that table. The sample table holds 350,000 to 450,000 clones, of which about 92% were seen once. The ten largest clones capture under 2% of the sample.

The cysteine opens and the phenylalanine closes a CDR3 of 15 amino acids. Only the CDR3 DNA stays, 45 bases, in frame from base 1. Sequences SEHNR (CDR1) and FQNEAQ (CDR2) are obtained from the germline V gene (reference sequence). V gives up 4 bases and J gives up 5 bases, and the segment between their germline ends measures 18 bases. In this chain, TRBV7-9 is recombined with TRBJ2-7, and possibly TRBD1, on 6 matching bases. Material: peripheral blood, obtained in a trial of Ad26.COV2.S vaccine versus placebo. The sequence was obtained from a person between 18 and 65 years old who received the Ad26.COV2.S COVID-19 vaccine or a placebo. The CDR3 protein sequence reads: CASSSVQGTVNEQYF. The DNA sequence reads TGTGCCAGCAGCTCAGTACAGGGTACGGTCAACGAGCAGTACTTC.